Listed below are T cell receptor beta chains from one sample, sequenced in a study of T cell responses to AZD1222 COVID-19 vaccine. Only in-frame clones appear in the TCRdb table, and some are missing; sequencing was by immunoSEQ multiplex PCR. The sample records about 73,000 clones, 89% being singletons. Sequencing was performed on peripheral blood, taken 28 days after the second AZD1222 dose. These receptors originate from an adult who received the AZD1222 COVID-19 vaccine. Each CDR3 is given with its conserved first and last residue. A D gene is named only where the DNA matches it firmly. Clone size is not always given. Where it is, it says once, few, many or a class for expanded clones.

clone_size	j_call	v_call	d_call	cdr3_nt	cdr3_aa
-	TRBJ1-1	TRBV6-5	-	TGTGCCAGTTCATTAGGGAGCGCTGAAGCTTTCTTT	CASSLGSAEAFF
-	TRBJ2-1	TRBV28	TRBD1	TGTGCCAGCCAGCAAGGGGGCGTCCTGGGGTTTGAGCAGTTCTTC	CASQQGGVLGFEQFF
few	TRBJ2-4	TRBV19	TRBD1	TGTGCCAGTAGTGGACAGGGGGCCAAAAACATTCAGTACTTC	CASSGQGAKNIQYF
-	TRBJ1-5	TRBV6-5	TRBD1	TGTGCCAGCAGGGGGGGACAGGGGTTAAGTCAGCCCCAGCATTTT	CASRGGQGLSQPQHF
once	TRBJ1-1	TRBV27	TRBD1	TGTGCCAGCAGTCAAATCTCAGGGGGACTCGCTGAAGCTTTCTTT	CASSQISGGLAEAFF
-	TRBJ1-1	TRBV21-1	-	TGTGCCAGCACCCCGGACAGGGTCGGGGGCCCTGAAGCTTTCTTT	CASTPDRVGGPEAFF
-	TRBJ2-1	TRBV11-3	TRBD2	TGTGCCAGCAGCTCACTAGCGGGAGGCTTCAGGTACAATGAGCAGTTCTTC	CASSSLAGGFRYNEQFF
once	TRBJ1-3	TRBV3-1/TRBV3-2	-	TGTGCCAGCAGCCAAGATCAGGGTTCTGGAAACACCATATATTTT	CASSQDQGSGNTIYF
-	TRBJ1-1	TRBV7-8	TRBD1	TGTGCCAGCAGGACCCTACAGGGGGGCACTGAAGCTTTCTTT	CASRTLQGGTEAFF
-	TRBJ1-5	TRBV19	TRBD1	TGTGCCACTACCCCGGGACAGGGGTTTCAGCCCCAGCATTTT	CATTPGQGFQPQHF
-	TRBJ2-1	TRBV5-6	-	TGTGCCAGCAGCAAGAGGAGTGTCAATGAGCAGTTCTTC	CASSKRSVNEQFF
-	TRBJ2-3	TRBV3-1/TRBV3-2	TRBD2	TGTGCCAGCAGTCATAGCGGGGGCACAGATACGCAGTATTTT	CASSHSGGTDTQYF
-	TRBJ1-2	TRBV21-1	-	TGTGCCAGCAGCAAAGCGACGGTTAACTATGGCTACACCTTC	CASSKATVNYGYTF
few	TRBJ1-2	TRBV11-3	-	TGTGCCAGCAGCTTAGCGGCGGGGTCTAACTATGGCTACACCTTC	CASSLAAGSNYGYTF
-	TRBJ1-2	TRBV4-3	TRBD1	TGCGCCAGCAGCCAAGCGGGGACAGGGGGCTTTGGCTACACCTTC	CASSQAGTGGFGYTF
-	TRBJ1-1	TRBV5-5	-	TGTGCCAGCAGCTCTATGACACTTAACACTGAAGCTTTCTTT	CASSSMTLNTEAFF
-	TRBJ2-7	TRBV18	TRBD1	TGTGCCAGCTCACAAGGACAGGCCTACGAGCAGTACTTC	CASSQGQAYEQYF
-	TRBJ2-1	TRBV7-2	-	TGTGCCAGCAGCTTAGCGCTTTACAATGAGCAGTTCTTC	CASSLALYNEQFF
-	TRBJ1-6	TRBV9	-	TGTGCCAGCAGCGAGACAGTCGATAATTCACCCCTCCACTTT	CASSETVDNSPLHF
-	TRBJ2-7	TRBV7-3	TRBD1	TGTGCCAGCAGCTCGACAGGGGACGGGCTCGAGCAGTACTTC	CASSSTGDGLEQYF
few	TRBJ2-1	TRBV19	TRBD1	TGTGCCAGTAGTACACAGGGGGCCCTAACCTACAATGAGCAGTTCTTC	CASSTQGALTYNEQFF
-	TRBJ2-3	TRBV20-1	-	TGCAGTGCTAGTCCGGGCCTACGCGGACTCACAGATACGCAGTATTTT	CSASPGLRGLTDTQYF